These T cell receptor beta chains were read from a single sample in a study of cytomegalovirus exposure and HLA in healthy donors. Profiled with immunoSEQ multiplex PCR; TCRdb holds only in-frame clones, not every one. The sample carries approximately 150,000 clones, less than 90% recorded once. The sample was PBMCs. The receptors were gathered from a man aged 50 to 59 in good health and CMV-seropositive. Each CDR3 is given with its conserved first and last residue. A D gene is named only where the DNA matches it firmly. Expanded clones are given a class, and other clones once, few, many or no size at all.

TRBD1	TRBJ1-1	TRBV6-1	-	TGTGCCAGCAGTGGACAGGGGTCTATTGCTGAAGCTTTCTTT	CASSGQGSIAEAFF
TRBD2	TRBJ2-1	TRBV5-6	-	TGTGCCAGCAGCCCACCGGGACTAGCGGGAGGCCAGTTTAATGAGCAGTTCTTC	CASSPPGLAGGQFNEQFF
-	TRBJ1-1	TRBV5-6	few	TGTGCCAGCAGCTGGGGGGGAACTGAAGCTTTCTTT	CASSWGGTEAFF
-	TRBJ1-2	TRBV19	-	TGTGCCAGTAGTATTTCAGGAAAAATACCCTATGGCTACACCTTC	CASSISGKIPYGYTF
-	TRBJ2-2	TRBV15	few	TGTGCCACCAGCAGACCGTTGAACACCGGGGAGCTGTTTTTT	CATSRPLNTGELFF
TRBD2	TRBJ2-7	TRBV11-2	-	TGTGCCAGCAGGTCTGCGGGAGGGGGCTACGAGCAGTACTTC	CASRSAGGGYEQYF
-	TRBJ2-2	TRBV5-5	-	TGTGCCAGCAGCTTGGTGGGACAGAACACCGGGGAGCTGTTTTTT	CASSLVGQNTGELFF
-	TRBJ2-1	TRBV19	-	TGTGCCAGTAGTCTCACTAAGAGCTCCTACAATGAGCAGTTCTTC	CASSLTKSSYNEQFF
-	TRBJ2-2	TRBV4-1	once	TGCGCCAGCAGCCTAGCGTCAGGCACCGGGGAGCTGTTTTTT	CASSLASGTGELFF
-	TRBJ2-2	TRBV5-1	-	TGCGCCAGCAGCTTGGAGGCGGGGTTAGGCACCGGGGAGCTGTTTTTT	CASSLEAGLGTGELFF
-	TRBJ2-5	TRBV13	-	TGTGCCAGCAGCTCCTACAGGGAGGGGAGGGAGACCCAGTACTTC	CASSSYREGRETQYF
-	TRBJ1-1	TRBV6-1	-	TGTGCCAGCAGTGGCAGCGCGGTGGCTTTCTTT	CASSGSAVAFF
TRBD1	TRBJ1-2	TRBV2	-	TGTGCCAGCAGCTGGGACAGCGGCGGTAGGGAGGGCTACACCTTC	CASSWDSGGREGYTF
TRBD1	TRBJ2-7	TRBV4-1	-	TGCGCCAGCAGCCGAGCTGGACAGGGTACCTACGAGCAGTACTTC	CASSRAGQGTYEQYF
-	TRBJ2-2	TRBV18	-	TGTGCCAGCTCACCACCTACAGCAGGCGGGGAGCTGTTTTTT	CASSPPTAGGELFF
TRBD1	TRBJ1-5	TRBV27	-	TGTGCCAGCAGTTTATTACCAGGGGGGAGCAATCAGCCCCAGCATTTT	CASSLLPGGSNQPQHF
-	TRBJ1-1	TRBV6-5	-	TGTGCCAGCAGTTACTCCGGGGGGACCACTGAAGCTTTCTTT	CASSYSGGTTEAFF
-	TRBJ1-3	TRBV5-1	once	TGCGCCAGCAGCTTTACCGGGTCTGGAAACACCATATATTTT	CASSFTGSGNTIYF
TRBD1	TRBJ2-1	TRBV6-6	few	TGTGCCAGCAGTAGGGGACAGGGGGCAGTGGGTGAGCAGTTCTTC	CASSRGQGAVGEQFF
TRBD1	TRBJ1-1	TRBV6-5	-	TGTGCCAGCCACAGGGGTACTGAAGCTTTCTTT	CASHRGTEAFF
TRBD1	TRBJ1-3	TRBV15	once	TGTGCCACCAGCAGAGAAACCCTTAGGACAGGCTCTGGAAACACCATATATTTT	CATSRETLRTGSGNTIYF
TRBD2	TRBJ2-1	TRBV5-1	-	TGCGCCAGCAGCTTACCCACTAGCGGACTAAACAATGAGCAGTTCTTC	CASSLPTSGLNNEQFF
-	TRBJ1-6	TRBV7-2	-	TGTGCCAGCAGCTTAGCTCCCGGGATTAATTCACCCCTCCACTTT	CASSLAPGINSPLHF
-	TRBJ1-5	TRBV7-9	-	TGTGCCAGCAGCTTAGGTGGTCGACAGTTCAATCAGCCCCAGCATTTT	CASSLGGRQFNQPQHF
TRBD2	TRBJ2-5	TRBV7-6	few	TGTGCCAGCAGCTCCGTAGCGGGAGAGACCCAGTACTTC	CASSSVAGETQYF
-	TRBJ2-3	TRBV9	-	TGTGCCAGCGGCCTGACTCCTAGCACAGATACGCAGTATTTT	CASGLTPSTDTQYF
-	TRBJ1-3	TRBV5-1	-	TGCGCCAGCAGCTTGGGACAGTCCTCTGGAAACACCATATATTTT	CASSLGQSSGNTIYF